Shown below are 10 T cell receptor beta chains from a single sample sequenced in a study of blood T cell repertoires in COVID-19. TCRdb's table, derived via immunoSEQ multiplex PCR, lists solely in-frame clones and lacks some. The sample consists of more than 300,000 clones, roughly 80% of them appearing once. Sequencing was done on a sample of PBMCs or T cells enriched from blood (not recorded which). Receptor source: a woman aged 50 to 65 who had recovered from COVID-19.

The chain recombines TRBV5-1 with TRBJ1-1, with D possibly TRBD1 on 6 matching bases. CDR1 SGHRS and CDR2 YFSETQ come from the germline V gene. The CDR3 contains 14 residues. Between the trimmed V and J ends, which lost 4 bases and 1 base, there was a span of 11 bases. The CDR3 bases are TGCGCCAGCAGCAGCCCGACAGGGAACACTGAAGCTTTCTTT. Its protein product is CASSSPTGNTEAFF.

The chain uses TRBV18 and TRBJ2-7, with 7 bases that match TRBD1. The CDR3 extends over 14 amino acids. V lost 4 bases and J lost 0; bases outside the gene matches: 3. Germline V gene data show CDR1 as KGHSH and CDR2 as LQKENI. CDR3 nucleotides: TGTGCCAGCTCACGGGACAGCCTCTCCTACGAGCAGTACTTC. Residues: CASSRDSLSYEQYF. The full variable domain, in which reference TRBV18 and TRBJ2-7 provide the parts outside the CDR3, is NAGVMQNPRHLVRRRGQEARLRCSPMKGHSHVYWYRQLPEEGLKFMVYLQKENIIDESGMPKERFSAEFPKEGPSILRIQQVVRGDSAAYFCASSRDSLSYEQYFGPGTRLTVT.

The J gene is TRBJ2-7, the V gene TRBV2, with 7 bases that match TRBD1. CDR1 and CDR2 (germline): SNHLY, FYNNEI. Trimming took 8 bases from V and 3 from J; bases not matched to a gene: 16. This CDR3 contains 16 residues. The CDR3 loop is CASSLGGGQDGYEQYF. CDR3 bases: TGTGCCAGCTCCCTTGGAGGAGGACAGGATGGCTACGAGCAGTACTTC.

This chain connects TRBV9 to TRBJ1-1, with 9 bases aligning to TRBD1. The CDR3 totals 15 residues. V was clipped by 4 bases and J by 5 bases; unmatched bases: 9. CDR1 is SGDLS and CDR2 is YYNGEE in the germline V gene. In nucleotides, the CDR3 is TGTGCCAGCAGCCCCCCGGGACAGGGATGGACTGAAGCTTTCTTT. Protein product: CASSPPGQGWTEAFF.

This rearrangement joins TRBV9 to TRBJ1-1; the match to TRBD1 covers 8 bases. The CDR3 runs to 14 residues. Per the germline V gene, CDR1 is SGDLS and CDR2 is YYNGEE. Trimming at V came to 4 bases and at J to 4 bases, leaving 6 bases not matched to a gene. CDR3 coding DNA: TGTGCCAGCAGCCCCCGGACAGGGCCCACTGAAGCTTTCTTT. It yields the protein CASSPRTGPTEAFF.

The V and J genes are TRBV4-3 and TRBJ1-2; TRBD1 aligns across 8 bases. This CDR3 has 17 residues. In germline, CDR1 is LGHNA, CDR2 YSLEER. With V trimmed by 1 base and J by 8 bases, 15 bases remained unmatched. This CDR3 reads CASSQAGGQGISGGYTF. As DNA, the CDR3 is TGCGCCAGCAGCCAAGCCGGCGGACAGGGAATTTCTGGCGGCTACACCTTC.

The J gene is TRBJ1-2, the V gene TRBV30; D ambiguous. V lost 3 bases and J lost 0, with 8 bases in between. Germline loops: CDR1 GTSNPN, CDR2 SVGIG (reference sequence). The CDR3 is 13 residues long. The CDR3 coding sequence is TGTGCCTGGAGCGCCGGGACTAACTATGGCTACACCTTC. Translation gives CAWSAGTNYGYTF.

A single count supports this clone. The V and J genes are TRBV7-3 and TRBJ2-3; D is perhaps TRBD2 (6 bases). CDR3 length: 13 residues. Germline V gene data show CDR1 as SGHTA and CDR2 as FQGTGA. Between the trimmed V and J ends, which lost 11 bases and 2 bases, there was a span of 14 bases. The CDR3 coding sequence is TGTGCCTCGAGTAGCGGAACCACAGATACGCAGTATTTT. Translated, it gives CASSSGTTDTQYF.

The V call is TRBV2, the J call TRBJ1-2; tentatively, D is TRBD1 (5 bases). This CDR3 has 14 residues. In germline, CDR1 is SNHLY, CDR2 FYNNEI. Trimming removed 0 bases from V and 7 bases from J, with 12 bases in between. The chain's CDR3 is CASSEALGHLGYTF. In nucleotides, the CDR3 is TGTGCCAGCAGTGAAGCGCTTGGACATCTTGGCTACACCTTC.

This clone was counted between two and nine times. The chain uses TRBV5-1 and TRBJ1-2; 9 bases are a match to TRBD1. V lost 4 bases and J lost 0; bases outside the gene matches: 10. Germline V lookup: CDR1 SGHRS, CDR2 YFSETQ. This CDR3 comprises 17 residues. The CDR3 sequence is CASSPGTGMAANYGYTF. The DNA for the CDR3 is TGCGCCAGCAGCCCCGGGACAGGGATGGCTGCTAACTATGGCTACACCTTC.